This T cell receptor beta chain was recovered during a study of neoadjuvant nivolumab and ipilimumab in lung cancer (dated by TCRdb to the early 2020s). For the wider study: Intravenous nivolumab was dosed at 3 mg/kg on days 1, 15 and 29, and in the combination arm ipilimumab 1 mg/kg was added on day 1 only. For each study arm, the primary endpoint of the trial was the rate of major pathologic response (MPR) in the intention-to-treat population. Matched pretherapy and resected tumor pairs were analyzed for seven patients: four treated with nivolumab and three with nivolumab plus ipilimumab. The study compared TCR repertoires in pretherapy (baseline) peripheral blood with TCR repertoires in tumors resected at surgery after neoadjuvant immune checkpoint blockade. The trial treated roughly 42 patients with operable NSCLC: about 23 were randomized to nivolumab monotherapy and around 20 to nivolumab plus ipilimumab. Broad study findings and their caveats: From pretherapy to surgery, tumor T-cell richness and clonality went up in three of three dual-therapy tumors, versus only two of four nivolumab-treated tumors. Resected tumors had greater TCR richness and clonality than tumor-adjacent uninvolved lung, and increases were observed in more dual-therapy-treated tumors. Richness in tumors resected after neoadjuvant therapy showed a positive correlation with pretherapy blood TCR richness (Spearman R ≈ 0.8). No significant correlation was found between TCR clonality and pathologic tumor regression, and only a single major-pathologic-response sample was available for the analysis of TCR clonality versus pathologic tumor regression. A small number of samples underwent TCR sequencing.

As concerns this clone: It has no known antigen specificity. Base qualities are not provided; no much larger clone lies one nucleotide away.

The sample's time point, from its label and the paper: at surgical resection after neoadjuvant nivolumab +/- ipilimumab. The samples were taken from NEOSTAR, a phase 2 randomized trial in operable NSCLC that tested neoadjuvant nivolumab or nivolumab plus ipilimumab, followed by surgery. Library preparation employed the immunoSEQ multiplex PCR assay. Per the authors' processing: Repertoires were summarized in terms of richness and clonality, and significantly expanded and contracted clones between pre- and post-therapy samples were identified. TCRdb provides this immuneACCESS table in a form limited to in-frame rearrangements. Some clones are lacking; in checked studies, under half of them reflect an unresolved V gene, and why the rest are absent is not known. D and trimming were read from the DNA, whereas the V and J calls and clone size are those reported in that table. This sample comprises about 30,000 clones, 92% of them detected only once. Roughly 2% of the sample rests with the top ten.

The sample in question was peripheral blood, obtained after neoadjuvant nivolumab, alone or with ipilimumab, at or shortly before surgery. The clonotype originates from an adult with non-small cell lung cancer.

The nucleotides read TGTGCCAGCAGCGCGACTATGACAGCGAACACTGAAGCTTTCTTT. The translation is CASSATMTANTEAFF. The chain couples TRBV5-5 to TRBJ1-1, and perhaps TRBD1 as D gene, on 5 matching bases. Relative to germline, V is 4 bases shorter and J is 1 base shorter, with 14 bases between their ends. From the cysteine up to the phenylalanine, the CDR3 has a length of 15 residues. The retained sequence is limited to the CDR3, 45 bases, with the frame set at the first base. CDR1 SGHKS and CDR2 YYEKEE are derived from the germline V gene (reference sequence).